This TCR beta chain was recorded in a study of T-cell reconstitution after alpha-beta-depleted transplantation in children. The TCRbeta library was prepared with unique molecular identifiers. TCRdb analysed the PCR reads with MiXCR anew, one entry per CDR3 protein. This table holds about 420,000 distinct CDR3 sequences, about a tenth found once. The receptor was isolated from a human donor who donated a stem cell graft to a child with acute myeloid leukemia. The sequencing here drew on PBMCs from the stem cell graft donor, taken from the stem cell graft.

The CDR3 sequence: CSALDHGGELFF. The CDR3 DNA reads as TGCAGTGCTCTCGATCATGGCGGGGAGCTGTTTTTT. The genes are TRBV20-1 and TRBJ2-2, with D uncertain. The CDR3 sequence is 12 residues long. From germline, CDR1 is DFQATT and CDR2 SNEGSKA (reference sequence). Between the trimmed V and J ends, which lost 5 bases and 7 bases, there was a span of 11 bases.